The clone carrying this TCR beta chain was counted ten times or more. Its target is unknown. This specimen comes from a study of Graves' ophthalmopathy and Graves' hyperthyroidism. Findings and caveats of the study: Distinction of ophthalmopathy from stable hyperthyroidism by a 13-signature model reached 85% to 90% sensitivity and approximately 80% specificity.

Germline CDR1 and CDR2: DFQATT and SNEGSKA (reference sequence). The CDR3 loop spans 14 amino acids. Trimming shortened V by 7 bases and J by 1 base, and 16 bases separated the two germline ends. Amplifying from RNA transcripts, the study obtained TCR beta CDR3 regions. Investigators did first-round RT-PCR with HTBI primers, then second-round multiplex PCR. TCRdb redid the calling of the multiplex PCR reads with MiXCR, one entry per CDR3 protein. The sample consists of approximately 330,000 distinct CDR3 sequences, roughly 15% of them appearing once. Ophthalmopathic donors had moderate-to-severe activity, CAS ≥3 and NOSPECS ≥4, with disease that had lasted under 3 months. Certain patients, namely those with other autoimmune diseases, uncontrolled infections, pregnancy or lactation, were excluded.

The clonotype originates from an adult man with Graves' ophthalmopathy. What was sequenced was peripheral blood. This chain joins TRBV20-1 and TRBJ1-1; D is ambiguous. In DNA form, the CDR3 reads TGCAGTGTTAAGAGTTCACACCCGAACACTGAAGCTTTCTTT. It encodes CSVKSSHPNTEAFF.